This T cell receptor (beta chain) was identified during a study of T cell responses to AZD1222 COVID-19 vaccine. Study-level findings and limits: Reports indicate that nearly half of spike-specific TCRs are directed at unmutated variant regions. White British donors predominated, females outnumbered males, and clonal diversity was possibly underestimated. Repertoires were sampled only after the peak T cell response.

As for this clone: What it binds is not known.

The CDR3 length is 15 residues. CDR1 and CDR2 (germline): MNHEY, SMNVEV (reference sequence). V was shortened by 5 bases and J by 7 bases, with 17 bases between the two germline ends. Clones were read by immunoSEQ multiplex PCR, and TCRdb kept only the in-frame ones, dropping some. The sample holds 120,000 or so clones; less than 95% are singletons and the top ten take roughly 7%. V is TRBV27 and J is TRBJ2-2; the D gene is possibly TRBD1 (6 bases). The source was peripheral blood, collected on day 0 of AZD1222 vaccination. This TCR derives from an adult in good health. The CDR3 DNA follows: TGTGCCAGCAGTCCCCCCGGGACATGGGGCGGGGAGCTGTTTTTT. Translated, it gives CASSPPGTWGGELFF.